This is a list of T cell receptor beta chains from one sample in a study of OX40 agonist ivuxolimab in advanced cancers. The repertoire was sequenced with immunoSEQ multiplex PCR; TCRdb's copy has only in-frame clones and lacks some. The table has 40,000 to 60,000 clones, about 86% seen once; the top ten hold approximately 1.6%. Sequenced here: CD4+ or CD8+ T cells sorted from blood, sampled in a trial of the OX40 agonist ivuxolimab. These receptors all stem from an adult with an advanced solid tumor such as melanoma, head and neck, liver or kidney cancer. Both conserved end residues are part of each CDR3. Fields, in order: D gene, J gene, clone size, V gene, CDR3 DNA, CDR3 protein. The D gene is left open where the match is weak. Rows may omit the clone size; those that give it use once, few, many or a size class.

>NA|TRBJ2-7|once|TRBV7-2
TGTGCCAGCAGCATCAGGGAATACGAGCAGTACTTC
CASSIREYEQYF
>NA|TRBJ2-2|NA|TRBV4-3
TGCGCCAGCAGCCGGGACTGGCTGTATACCGGGGAGCTGTTTTTT
CASSRDWLYTGELFF
>TRBD2|TRBJ2-3|NA|TRBV28
TGTGCCAGCAGTTTTGTGTTCGGGACTATCATTAGCGCAGATACGCAGTATTTT
CASSFVFGTIISADTQYF
>NA|TRBJ2-2|NA|TRBV28
TGTGCCAGCAGTTACACCGGGGAGCTGTTTTTT
CASSYTGELFF
>NA|TRBJ1-1|NA|TRBV6-6
TGTGCCAGCAGTTACTTTGGGGAACAAGCTTTCTTT
CASSYFGEQAFF
>NA|TRBJ2-5|few|TRBV10-1
TGCGCCAGCAGTGAGTCTAGGATGCTAGGGACCCAGTACTTC
CASSESRMLGTQYF
>NA|TRBJ2-4|few|TRBV10-3
TGTGCTACCCGTAATAGGGTCGGAAACATTCAGTACTTC
CATRNRVGNIQYF
>NA|TRBJ2-5|NA|TRBV7-9
TGTGCCAGCAGCTTGGGGACACACCAAGAGACCCAGTACTTC
CASSLGTHQETQYF
>TRBD1|TRBJ2-5|once|TRBV27
TGTGCCACATCTCCTAGACAGGGGGCGCGGACCCAGTACTTC
CATSPRQGARTQYF
>NA|TRBJ2-2|NA|TRBV30
TGTGCCTGGAAAAGGGGGAACACCGGGGAGCTGTTTTTT
CAWKRGNTGELFF
>NA|TRBJ2-1|few|TRBV19
NA
CASTSGGNHYNEQFF
>TRBD1|TRBJ2-4|NA|TRBV7-2
TGTGCCAGCACCCCGACAGGGGTTCTAAACATTCAGTACTTC
CASTPTGVLNIQYF
>NA|TRBJ2-7|NA|TRBV19
TGTGCCAGTAGTCAAGCCCCAGGGGGAGGCGAGCAGTACTTC
CASSQAPGGGEQYF
>TRBD2|TRBJ2-1|NA|TRBV7-2
TGTGCCAGCAGCGCAGTTTCCAGCGGGGGGTATGAGCAGTTCTTC
CASSAVSSGGYEQFF
>TRBD2|TRBJ2-1|NA|TRBV11-3
TGTGCCAGCAGCTCCTTAGCGGGAGCTTACAATGAGCAGTTCTTC
CASSSLAGAYNEQFF
>NA|TRBJ2-1|NA|TRBV7-2
TGTGCCAGCAGCTCCCGACAGCTTGAGCAGTTCTTC
CASSSRQLEQFF
>NA|TRBJ2-5|NA|TRBV5-5
TGTGCCAGCAGCTTGGTTCCAGGTTCTTACCAAGAGACCCAGTACTTC
CASSLVPGSYQETQYF
>TRBD1|TRBJ1-4|NA|TRBV10-3
TGTGCCATCAGCCCGACAGGGGCTCGCGAAAAACTGTTTTTT
CAISPTGAREKLFF
>TRBD2|TRBJ2-1|NA|TRBV2
TGTGCCAGCAGTGAAGTGGGCCTAGCGGGGAGGGTTGAGCAGTTCTTC
CASSEVGLAGRVEQFF
>NA|TRBJ1-4|NA|TRBV4-1
TGCGCCAGCAGCCAGTTACCGGGCGCTCAGAATGAAAAACTGTTTTTT
CASSQLPGAQNEKLFF
>NA|TRBJ2-1|few|TRBV19
TGTGCCAGTAGGGACAGCGGGCACGGCAATGAGCAGTTCTTC
CASRDSGHGNEQFF
>NA|TRBJ2-3|NA|TRBV19
TGTGCCAGTAGTATAAGGAGAATTGCGACAGATACGCAGTATTTT
CASSIRRIATDTQYF
>NA|TRBJ1-1|NA|TRBV5-4
TGTGCCAGCAGCTCGGACAGTCCACGAGCTTTCTTT
CASSSDSPRAFF
>TRBD2|TRBJ2-3|NA|TRBV19
TGTGCCAGTACTCTGAGCGGGAGTGGCACAGATACGCAGTATTTT
CASTLSGSGTDTQYF
>NA|TRBJ1-2|NA|TRBV7-2
TGTGCCAGCAGCTCCGGACATGTAGGCTACACCTTC
CASSSGHVGYTF
>NA|TRBJ1-4|NA|TRBV11-2
TGTGCCAGCAGCCCCACCCCCAGAGATGAAAAACTGTTTTTT
CASSPTPRDEKLFF
>TRBD2|TRBJ2-2|NA|TRBV7-3
TGTGCCAGCAGCTTAGGGCCGAGAGGGACTAGCGGTACCGGATCGGGCGGGGAGCTGTTTTTT
CASSLGPRGTSGTGSGGELFF
>NA|TRBJ2-5|NA|TRBV6-1
TGTGCCAGCAGTGAAGGAAGGGTATCCCAGACCCAGTACTTC
CASSEGRVSQTQYF
>NA|TRBJ2-6|NA|TRBV6-1
TGTGCCAGCAGCCACCTCCCCTCTGGGGCCAACGTCCTGACTTTC
CASSHLPSGANVLTF
>NA|TRBJ2-7|NA|TRBV6-5
TGTGCCAGCAGGGCTGCGGGACACTCCCGGGACGAGCAGTACTTC
CASRAAGHSRDEQYF
>NA|TRBJ2-1|few|TRBV28
TGTGCCAGCAGTCCCCCGACAGGAGCACTCCTTTACAATGAGCAGTTCTTC
CASSPPTGALLYNEQFF
>NA|TRBJ1-5|NA|TRBV27
TGTGCCAGCAGTCATCAGGGAACTGGCGCCAATCAGCCCCAGCATTTT
CASSHQGTGANQPQHF
>TRBD1|TRBJ2-1|NA|TRBV6-5
TGTGCCAGCAGTTACAGCACCAACAGGGGCAATGAGCAGTTCTTC
CASSYSTNRGNEQFF
>TRBD1|TRBJ1-4|NA|TRBV15
TGTGCCACCAGCAGAGATAACCGGGGGACAGGGGCGGTTGAAAAACTGTTTTTT
CATSRDNRGTGAVEKLFF
>NA|TRBJ1-2|NA|TRBV5-5
TGTGCCAGCAGCCCCCCCCTCAGGGATGGCTACACCTTC
CASSPPLRDGYTF
>TRBD2|TRBJ2-5|NA|TRBV5-1
TGCGCCAGCAGCTTGCAGACAGGGGCACTAGCGGGAGTTTCAGGAGAGACCCAGTACTTC
CASSLQTGALAGVSGETQYF
>TRBD2|TRBJ2-1|NA|TRBV7-6
TGTGCCAGCAGCCCCAGACTAGCGGATTCAGACAATGAGCAGTTCTTC
CASSPRLADSDNEQFF
>TRBD2|TRBJ2-1|NA|TRBV5-6
TGTGCCAGCAGCTCCGCCCGCCTAGCGGGAGCTAATGAGCAGTTCTTC
CASSSARLAGANEQFF
>NA|TRBJ2-2|few|TRBV29-1
TGCAGCGTTGGAGAGGGGGGGGGCGGGGAGCTGTTTTTT
CSVGEGGGGELFF
>TRBD1|TRBJ1-2|once|TRBV7-2
TGTGCCAGCAGGCCGGGACAGGGGAACTATGGCTACACCTTC
CASRPGQGNYGYTF
>NA|TRBJ2-7|NA|TRBV20-1
TGCAGTGCTAGGAAGCGTCCTGAGCAGTACTTC
CSARKRPEQYF
>NA|TRBJ2-5|NA|TRBV5-4
TGTGCCAGCAGCTTGACGGGGGAAGAGACCCAGTACTTC
CASSLTGEETQYF
>TRBD2|TRBJ2-3|NA|TRBV29-1
TGCAGCGTTGAAAGAAGCGGGAGTTTAACAGATACGCAGTATTTT
CSVERSGSLTDTQYF
>NA|TRBJ2-7|NA|TRBV28
TGTGCCAGCAGTTTATTAAGGGGCGAGGAGAGCTACGAGCAGTACTTC
CASSLLRGEESYEQYF
>TRBD2|TRBJ2-3|few|TRBV19
TGTGCCAGTAGTGCCCGGACTAGCGGTGAAGTAGATACGCAGTATTTT
CASSARTSGEVDTQYF
>TRBD2|TRBJ2-7|few|TRBV7-2
TGTGCCAGCAGCCCGAGCGGGAGGGCGGGGGAGCAGTACTTC
CASSPSGRAGEQYF
>TRBD1|TRBJ2-2|NA|TRBV30
TGTGCCAGACAGGGAACCGGGGAGCTGTTTTTT
CARQGTGELFF
>TRBD2|TRBJ2-1|once|TRBV7-9
TGTGCCAGTAGGCCTAGCGGGAGGATACAGGACAATGAGCAGTTCTTC
CASRPSGRIQDNEQFF
>NA|TRBJ1-2|NA|TRBV5-4
TGTGCCAGCAGCAACATAGGGAGGGATGGCTACACCTTC
CASSNIGRDGYTF
>TRBD2|TRBJ2-7|NA|TRBV19
TGTGCCAGTAGTCCCGGAGGAGCTAGCGGGCCCTACGAGCAGTACTTC
CASSPGGASGPYEQYF
>TRBD2|TRBJ2-7|NA|TRBV28
TGTGCCAGCACCTATTCGGGACTATCTTCGTCTCAGTACTTC
CASTYSGLSSSQYF
>TRBD1|TRBJ2-7|NA|TRBV27
TGTGCCAGCAGTGACAGGGGGGAAGACGAGCAGTACTTC
CASSDRGEDEQYF